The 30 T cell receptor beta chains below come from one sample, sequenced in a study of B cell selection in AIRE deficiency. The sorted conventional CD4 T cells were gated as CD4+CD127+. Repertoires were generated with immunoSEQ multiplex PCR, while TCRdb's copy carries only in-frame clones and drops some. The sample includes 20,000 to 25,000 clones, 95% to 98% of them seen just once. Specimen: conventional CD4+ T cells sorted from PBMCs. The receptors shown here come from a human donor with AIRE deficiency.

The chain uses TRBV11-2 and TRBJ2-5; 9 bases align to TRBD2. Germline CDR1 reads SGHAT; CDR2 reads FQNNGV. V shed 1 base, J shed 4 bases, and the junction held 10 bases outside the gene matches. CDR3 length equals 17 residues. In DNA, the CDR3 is TGTGCCAGCAGCTTAGTCGGCGGGAGGGCCCCGTTAGAGACCCAGTACTTC. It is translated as CASSLVGGRAPLETQYF.

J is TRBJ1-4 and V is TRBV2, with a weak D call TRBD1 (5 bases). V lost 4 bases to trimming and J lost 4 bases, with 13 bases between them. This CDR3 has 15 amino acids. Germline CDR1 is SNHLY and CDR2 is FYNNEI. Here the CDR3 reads CASSVKGAINEKLFF. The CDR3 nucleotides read TGTGCCAGCAGTGTTAAAGGGGCCATTAATGAAAAACTGTTTTTT.

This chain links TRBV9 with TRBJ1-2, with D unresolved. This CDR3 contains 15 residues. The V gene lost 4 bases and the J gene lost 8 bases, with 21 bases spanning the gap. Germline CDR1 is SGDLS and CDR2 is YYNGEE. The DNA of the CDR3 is TGTGCCAGCAGCCCTCCCACTTGGGCGCAAGGCGGCTACACCTTC. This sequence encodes CASSPPTWAQGGYTF.

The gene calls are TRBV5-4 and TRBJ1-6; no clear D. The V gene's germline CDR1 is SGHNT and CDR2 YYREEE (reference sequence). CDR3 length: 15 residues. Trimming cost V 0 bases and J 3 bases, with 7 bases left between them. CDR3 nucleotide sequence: TGTGCCAGCAGCTTGGGGAACAACTATAATTCACCCCTCCACTTT. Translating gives CASSLGNNYNSPLHF. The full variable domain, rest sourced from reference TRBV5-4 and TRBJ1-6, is ETGVTQSPTHLIKTRGQQVTLRCSSQSGHNTVSWYQQALGQGPQFIFQYYREEENGRGNFPPRFSGLQFPNYSSELNVNALELDDSALYLCASSLGNNYNSPLHFGNGTRLTVT.

The CDR3 protein is CASSDRPGHTGELFF. The CDR3 DNA sequence: TGTGCCAGCAGTGATCGTCCCGGTCACACCGGGGAGCTGTTTTTT. The chain carries TRBV6-4 and TRBJ2-2; unclear D gene. Trimming removed 3 bases from V and 3 bases from J, with 11 bases in between. Germline loops: CDR1 MRHNA, CDR2 SNTAGT. This CDR3 contains 15 residues.

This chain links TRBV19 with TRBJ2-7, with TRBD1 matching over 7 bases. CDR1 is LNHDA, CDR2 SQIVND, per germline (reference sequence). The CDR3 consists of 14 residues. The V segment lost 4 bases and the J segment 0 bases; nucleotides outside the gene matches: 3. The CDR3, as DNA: TGTGCCAGTAGTAGACAGGGCGCCTCCTACGAGCAGTACTTC. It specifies CASSRQGASYEQYF. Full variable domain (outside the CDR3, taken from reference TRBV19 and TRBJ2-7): DGGITQSPKYLFRKEGQNVTLSCEQNLNHDAMYWYRQDPGQGLRLIYYSQIVNDFQKGDIAEGYSVSREKKESFPLTVTSAQKNPTAFYLCASSRQGASYEQYFGPGTRLTVT.

This CDR3 reads CAISPDSNEAFF. The CDR3 DNA reads TGTGCCATCAGCCCGGACAGTAATGAAGCTTTCTTT. V gene TRBV10-3 combines with J gene TRBJ1-1; tentative D call: TRBD1 (6 bases). Germline V gives CDR1 ENHRY, CDR2 SYGVKD. Trimming took 6 bases from V and 7 from J, leaving 12 bases between them. The CDR3 covers 12 residues.

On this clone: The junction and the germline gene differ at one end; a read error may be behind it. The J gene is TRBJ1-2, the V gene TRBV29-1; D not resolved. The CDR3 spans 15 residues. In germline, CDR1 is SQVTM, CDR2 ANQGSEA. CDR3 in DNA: TGTTCGGGAGGACCGCGACTGTCTATGAACTATGGCTACACCTTC. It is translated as CSGGPRLSMNYGYTF. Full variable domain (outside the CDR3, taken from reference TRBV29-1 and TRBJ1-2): SAVISQKPSRDICQRGTSLTIQCQVDSQVTMMFWYRQQPGQSLTLIATANQGSEATYESGFVIDKFPISRPNLTFSTLTVSNMSPEDSSIYLCSGGPRLSMNYGYTFGSGTRLTVV.

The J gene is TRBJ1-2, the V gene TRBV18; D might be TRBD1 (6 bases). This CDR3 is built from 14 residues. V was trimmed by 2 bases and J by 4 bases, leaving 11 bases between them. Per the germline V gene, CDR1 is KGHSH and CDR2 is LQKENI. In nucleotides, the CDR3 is TGTGCCAGCTCACCAGCACAGGGTGGCTATGGCTACACCTTC. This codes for CASSPAQGGYGYTF.

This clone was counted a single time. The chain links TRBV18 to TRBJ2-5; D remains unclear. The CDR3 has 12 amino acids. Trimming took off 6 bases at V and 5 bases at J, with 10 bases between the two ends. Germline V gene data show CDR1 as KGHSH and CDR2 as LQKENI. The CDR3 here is CASSTTEETQYF. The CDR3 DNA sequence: TGTGCCAGCTCGACAACGGAGGAGACCCAGTACTTC.

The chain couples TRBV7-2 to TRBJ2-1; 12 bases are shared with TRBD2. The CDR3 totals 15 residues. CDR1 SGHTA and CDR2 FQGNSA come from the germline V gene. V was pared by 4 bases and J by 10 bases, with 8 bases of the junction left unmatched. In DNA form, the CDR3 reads TGTGCCAGCAGCTCGACTAGCGGGAGTGGGCACGAGCAGTTCTTC. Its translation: CASSSTSGSGHEQFF.

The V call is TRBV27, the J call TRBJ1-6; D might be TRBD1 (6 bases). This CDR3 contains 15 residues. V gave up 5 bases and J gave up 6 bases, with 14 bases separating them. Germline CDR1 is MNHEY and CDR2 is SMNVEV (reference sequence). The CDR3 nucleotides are TGTGCCAGCAGTGAGACGGGACAAAGTAATTCACCCCTCCACTTT. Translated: CASSETGQSNSPLHF.

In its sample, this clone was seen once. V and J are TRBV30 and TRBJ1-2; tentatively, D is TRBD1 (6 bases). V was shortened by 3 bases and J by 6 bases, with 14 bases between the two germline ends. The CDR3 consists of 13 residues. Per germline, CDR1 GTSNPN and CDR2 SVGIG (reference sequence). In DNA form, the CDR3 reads TGTGCCTGGAGGACACAGGGAATGGATGGCTACACCTTC. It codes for CAWRTQGMDGYTF. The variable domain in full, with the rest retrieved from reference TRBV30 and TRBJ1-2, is SQTIHQWPATLVQPVGSPLSLECTVEGTSNPNLYWYRQAAGRGLQLLFYSVGIGQISSEVPQNLSASRPQDRQFILSSKKLLLSDSGFYLCAWRTQGMDGYTFGSGTRLTVV.

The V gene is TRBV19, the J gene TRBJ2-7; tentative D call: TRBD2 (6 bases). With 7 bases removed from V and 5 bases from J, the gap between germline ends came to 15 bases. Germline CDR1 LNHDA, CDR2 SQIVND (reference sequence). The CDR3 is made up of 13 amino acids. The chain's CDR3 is CASMGGGAHEQYF. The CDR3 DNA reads TGTGCCAGTATGGGGGGAGGAGCCCACGAGCAGTACTTC.

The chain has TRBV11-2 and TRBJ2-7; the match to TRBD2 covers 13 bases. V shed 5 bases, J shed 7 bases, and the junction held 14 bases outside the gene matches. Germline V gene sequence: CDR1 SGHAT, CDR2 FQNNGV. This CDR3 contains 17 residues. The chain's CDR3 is CASSPRTSGGRGGEQYF. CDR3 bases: TGTGCCAGCAGCCCGCGGACTAGCGGGGGTAGGGGCGGGGAGCAGTACTTC.

Written as DNA, the CDR3 is TGCGCCAGCAGCTTGGGGCAAAGGGCCACTCCCTACGAGCAGTACTTC. This sequence encodes CASSLGQRATPYEQYF. The chain joins TRBV5-1 to TRBJ2-7, with D uncertain. Trimming stripped 0 bases from V and 2 bases from J, with 15 bases between. Looked up from germline, CDR1 is SGHRS and CDR2 is YFSETQ. The CDR3 loop spans 16 amino acids.

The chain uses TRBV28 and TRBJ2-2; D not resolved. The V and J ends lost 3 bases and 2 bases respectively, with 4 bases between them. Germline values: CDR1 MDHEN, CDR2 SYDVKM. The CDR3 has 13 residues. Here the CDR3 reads CASSFRNTGELFF. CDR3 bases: TGTGCCAGCAGTTTTAGAAACACCGGGGAGCTGTTTTTT.

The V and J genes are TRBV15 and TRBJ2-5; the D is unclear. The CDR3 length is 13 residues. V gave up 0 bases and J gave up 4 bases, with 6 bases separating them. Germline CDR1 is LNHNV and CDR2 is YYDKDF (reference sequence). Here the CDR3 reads CATSRDFGETQYF. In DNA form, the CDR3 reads TGTGCCACCAGCAGAGATTTCGGAGAGACCCAGTACTTC.

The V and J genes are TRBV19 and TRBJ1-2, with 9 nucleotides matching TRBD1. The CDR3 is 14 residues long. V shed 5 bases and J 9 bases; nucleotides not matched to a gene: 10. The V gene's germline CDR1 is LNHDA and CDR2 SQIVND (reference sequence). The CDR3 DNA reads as TGTGCCAGTAGTTTGGGGTCCGGGACAGGGCGCTACACCTTC. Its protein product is CASSLGSGTGRYTF. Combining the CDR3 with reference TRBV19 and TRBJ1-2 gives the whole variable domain DGGITQSPKYLFRKEGQNVTLSCEQNLNHDAMYWYRQDPGQGLRLIYYSQIVNDFQKGDIAEGYSVSREKKESFPLTVTSAQKNPTAFYLCASSLGSGTGRYTFGSGTRLTVV.

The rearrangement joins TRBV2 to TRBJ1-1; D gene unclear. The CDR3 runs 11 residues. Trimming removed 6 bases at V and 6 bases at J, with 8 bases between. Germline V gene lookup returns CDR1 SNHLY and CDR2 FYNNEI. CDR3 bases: TGTGCCAGCAGGGAGGGTCCTGAAGCTTTCTTT. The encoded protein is CASREGPEAFF.

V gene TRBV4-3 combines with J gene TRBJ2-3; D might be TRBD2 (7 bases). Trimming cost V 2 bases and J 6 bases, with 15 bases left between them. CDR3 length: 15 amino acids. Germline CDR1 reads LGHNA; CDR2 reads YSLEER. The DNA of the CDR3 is TGCGCCAGCAGCCAAAGGACGGGGGGCCTGGATACGCAGTATTTT. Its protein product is CASSQRTGGLDTQYF.

The CDR3 reads CAWSPTGGLYQPQHF. The DNA of the CDR3 is TGTGCCTGGAGTCCCACCGGGGGGCTTTATCAGCCCCAGCATTTT. J is TRBJ1-5 and V is TRBV30; a possible D gene is TRBD1 (6 bases). Germline values: CDR1 GTSNPN, CDR2 SVGIG (reference sequence). Trimming took off 2 bases at V and 5 bases at J, with 16 bases between the two ends. CDR3 length: 15 residues.

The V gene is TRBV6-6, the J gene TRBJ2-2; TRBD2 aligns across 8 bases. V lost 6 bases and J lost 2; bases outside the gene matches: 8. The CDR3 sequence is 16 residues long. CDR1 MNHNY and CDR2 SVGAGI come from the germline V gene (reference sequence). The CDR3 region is CASSILAGRNTGELFF. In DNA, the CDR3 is TGTGCCAGCAGCATTCTAGCGGGCCGAAACACCGGGGAGCTGTTTTTT.

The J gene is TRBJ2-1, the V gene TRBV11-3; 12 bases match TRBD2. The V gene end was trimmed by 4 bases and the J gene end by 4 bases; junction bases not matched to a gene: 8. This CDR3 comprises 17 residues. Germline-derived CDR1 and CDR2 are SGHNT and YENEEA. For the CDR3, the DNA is TGTGCCAGCAGCTCGAGAACCGGGACTAGCGGGTACAATGAGCAGTTCTTC. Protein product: CASSSRTGTSGYNEQFF.

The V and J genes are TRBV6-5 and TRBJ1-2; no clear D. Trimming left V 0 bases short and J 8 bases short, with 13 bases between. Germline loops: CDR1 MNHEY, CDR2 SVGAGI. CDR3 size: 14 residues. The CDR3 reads CASSYSVSANGYTF. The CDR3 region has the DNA TGTGCCAGCAGTTACTCGGTGTCAGCGAACGGCTACACCTTC.

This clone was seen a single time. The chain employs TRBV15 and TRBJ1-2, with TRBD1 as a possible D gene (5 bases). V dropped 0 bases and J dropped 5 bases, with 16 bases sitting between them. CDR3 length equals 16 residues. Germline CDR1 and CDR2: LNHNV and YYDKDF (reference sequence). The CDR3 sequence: CATSRDLELGVYGYTF. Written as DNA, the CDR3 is TGTGCCACCAGCAGAGATCTTGAGCTAGGGGTGTATGGCTACACCTTC.

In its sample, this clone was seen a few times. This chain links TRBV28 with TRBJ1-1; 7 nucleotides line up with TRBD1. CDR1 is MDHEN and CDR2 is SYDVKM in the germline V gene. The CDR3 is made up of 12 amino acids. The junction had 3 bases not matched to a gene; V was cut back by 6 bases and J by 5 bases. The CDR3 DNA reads TGTGCCAGCAGCCCAGGGGGGACTGAAGCTTTCTTT. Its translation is CASSPGGTEAFF.

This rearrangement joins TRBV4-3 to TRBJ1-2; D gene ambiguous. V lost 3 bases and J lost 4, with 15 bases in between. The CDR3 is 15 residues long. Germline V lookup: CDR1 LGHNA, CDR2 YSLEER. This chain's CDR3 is CASSHDRHSAYGYTF. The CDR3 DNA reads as TGCGCCAGCAGCCATGACCGACACTCCGCCTATGGCTACACCTTC.

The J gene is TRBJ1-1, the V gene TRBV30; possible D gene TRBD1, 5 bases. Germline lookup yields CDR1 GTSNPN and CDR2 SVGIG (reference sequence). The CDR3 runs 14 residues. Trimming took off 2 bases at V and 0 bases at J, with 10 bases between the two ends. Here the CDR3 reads CAWSWGSLNTEAFF. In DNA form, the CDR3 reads TGTGCCTGGAGTTGGGGCAGTTTGAACACTGAAGCTTTCTTT.

The CDR3 DNA reads as TGTGCCAGCTCGCCGGGACAGGGGACCTACGAGCAGTACTTC. This sequence encodes CASSPGQGTYEQYF. J is TRBJ2-7 and V is TRBV18, with TRBD1 identical over 10 bases. V was pared by 6 bases and J by 2 bases, with 4 bases of the junction left unmatched. Germline V gives CDR1 KGHSH, CDR2 LQKENI. The CDR3 contains 14 residues.